Detailed here is one TCR beta chain. This clonotype showed up just a few times. The antigen it recognizes is unknown. No base qualities exist here, and no much larger clone lies one base off it. TCRdb names Illumina NovaSeq 6000 as the instrument used. TCRalpha and TCRbeta cDNA libraries were constructed by 5'RACE with constant-segment primers, with sample barcodes and unique molecular identifiers being introduced. RNA was extracted from every sample with Trizol reagent. Library amplification was performed in two PCR steps, and a second sample barcode and Illumina TruSeq adapters were introduced in the second step. Libraries were sequenced on an Illumina NovaSeq with 2 x 150 bp paired-end reads. As for how the authors treated the data: The reads were demultiplexed and collapsed into UMI-guided consensus sequences using migec v1.2.7. With mixcr v2.1.11, UMI consensuses were aligned to TRA and TRB V and J templates and assembled into clonotypes. A clonotype was counted as expanded or contracted only if both edgeR and NoisET called the change significant, with noise models trained on biological replicates. For edgeR calls, the thresholds were a false discovery rate-adjusted p below 0.01 and a log2 fold-change of 1. As an exploratory analysis of dynamics, PCA with hierarchical clustering was applied to max-normalized trajectories of the 1000 most abundant clonotypes. Separately sequenced CD4+ and CD8+ repertoires were used to assign the CD4 or CD8 phenotype of responding clones. TCRdb handled the public reads itself, with Q25 trimming in fastp and clone calling in MiXCR, and kept productive beta chains. Every distinct CDR3 protein forms one entry, paired with its most common genes and DNA. These V and J calls originate from TCRdb's pipeline instead of the authors' own analysis. The sample includes around 310,000 distinct CDR3 sequences, with 20% to 25% observed a single time. The top ten constitute around 20% of the sample.

This entry belongs to a study of T-cell memory formation after mild COVID-19 (dated by TCRdb to the early 2020s). Some background on the complete study: TCR sequence clusters from the two donors were found to be largely donor specific. In two donors, T-cell clones that expanded and contracted after mild COVID-19 were followed by sequencing TCRalpha and TCRbeta repertoires longitudinally. Two young, previously healthy adult volunteers made up the cohort, one male and one female.

The CDR3 goes from the cysteine to the phenylalanine over 17 residues. Only the CDR3 part of the read is kept: 51 bases, read in frame from the first base. Trimming takes 0 bases off V and 5 bases off J; junction bases not matched to a gene: 11. CDR1 SGHTA and CDR2 FQGNSA are derived from the germline V gene. PBMCs were isolated by Ficoll-Paque density gradient centrifugation. What the research found in general, with its limitations: Some responding clones were detected in pre-infection memory, suggesting pre-existing cross-reactive memory T cells joined the SARS-CoV-2 response. Contracting CD4+ clones appeared mostly in the CM and EM memory subsets, whereas CD8+ clones were enriched in EMRA. SARS-CoV-2 specificity of the second-wave clones peaking on day 37 was not confirmed. Balanced CD4/CD8 phenotypes were observed for clones contracting from day 15 to 85, whereas a bias towards CD4+ was observed for a second wave of clones expanding from day 15 to 37. Only a couple of mild cases were covered in the study, and larger cohorts including severe cases with pre-infection samples were considered necessary.

The receptor's source is a man aged 18 to 30 who had mild COVID-19 (a few samples of this study predate the infection). The sample titles of this study are shuffled in the database, so cell type and time point are left out; the donor was told from shared clones. Sequences were obtained from PBMCs or a T cell subset sorted from them (not recorded which). The rearrangement joined TRBV7-2 to TRBJ2-5; TRBD2 lines up with 8 middle nucleotides. The nucleotides are TGTGCCAGCAGCTTAGCGGTAGCGGGGTTAGCCGTGGAGACCCAGTACTTC. This yields the protein CASSLAVAGLAVETQYF.